The 22 T cell receptor beta chains below all came from one sample that was sequenced in a study of T-cell memory formation after mild COVID-19. TCRdb itself ran the 5' RACE reads through MiXCR, one entry per CDR3 protein. The sample carries 120,000 or so distinct CDR3 sequences, about a sixth recorded once. Material for sequencing was PBMCs or a T cell subset sorted from them (not recorded which). These receptors all come from a man between 18 and 35 years old who had mild COVID-19 (a few samples of this study predate the infection). Cell type and time point are not known.

The chain links TRBV4-3 to TRBJ2-7; D is ambiguous. V lost 1 base, J lost 7 bases, and 11 bases lay in between. Germline V lookup: CDR1 LGHNA, CDR2 YSLEER. The CDR3 loop spans 13 amino acids. CDR3 bases: TGCGCCAGCAGCCAAGTGCCAGGTGGAGAGCAGTACTTC. Amino acid sequence: CASSQVPGGEQYF.

This clonotype was recorded a few times. The chain recombines TRBV6-5 with TRBJ2-7; the match to TRBD2 covers 7 bases. The CDR3 sequence is 13 residues long. The V gene's germline CDR1 is MNHEY and CDR2 SVGAGI. The V and J ends lost 6 bases and 4 bases, in that order; junction bases with no gene match: 6. In DNA, the CDR3 is TGTGCCAGCAGGCGACACGGGGGGTACGAGCAGTACGTC. As protein: CASRRHGGYEQYV.

CDR3 in DNA: TGTGCCAGCAGCCAAGGCATTACAGGGGGCATATGGGAGCAGTACGTC. This translates into CASSQGITGGIWEQYV. The rearrangement links TRBV3-1 to TRBJ2-7; 9 nucleotides align to TRBD1. This CDR3 comprises 16 residues. Germline loops: CDR1 LGHDT, CDR2 YNNKEL (reference sequence). V shed 1 base, J shed 7 bases, and the junction held 11 bases outside the gene matches.

V is TRBV5-1 and J is TRBJ1-1, with 8 bases that match TRBD1. In germline, CDR1 is SGHRS, CDR2 YFSETQ. The CDR3 consists of 14 residues. V was clipped by 4 bases and J by 2 bases; unmatched bases: 4. Written as DNA, the CDR3 is TGCGCCAGCAGCGTAGACAGGGGAAACACTGAAGCTTTCTTT. As protein: CASSVDRGNTEAFF. Together with reference TRBV5-1 and TRBJ1-1, the CDR3 gives the full variable domain: KAGVTQTPRYLIKTRGQQVTLSCSPISGHRSVSWYQQTPGQGLQFLFEYFSETQRNKGNFPGRFSGRQFSNSRSEMNVSTLELGDSALYLCASSVDRGNTEAFFGQGTRLTVV.

The rearrangement links TRBV12-3 or TRBV12-4 to TRBJ1-2; 10 bases match TRBD1. The CDR3 has 15 residues. V lost 4 bases and J lost 4; bases outside the gene matches: 6. CDR3: CASSSGTGALYGYTF. CDR3 DNA sequence: TGTGCCAGCAGTTCCGGGACAGGGGCCCTCTATGGCTACACCTTC.

The chain uses TRBV18 and TRBJ1-1; D perhaps matches TRBD1 (5 bases). CDR3 size: 15 residues. Germline loops: CDR1 KGHSH, CDR2 LQKENI. Trimming stripped 2 bases from V and 1 base from J, with 11 bases between. The CDR3 sequence is CASSPAGYRNTEAFF. The CDR3 DNA sequence: TGTGCCAGCTCACCAGCAGGGTATCGGAACACTGAAGCTTTCTTT.

This CDR3 is CASSLSGAATGELFF. Here the CDR3 DNA reads TGCGCCAGCAGCTTATCGGGTGCGGCCACCGGGGAGCTGTTTTTT. The chain employs TRBV5-1 and TRBJ2-2, with D uncertain. The germline V gene has CDR1 SGHRS and CDR2 YFSETQ. This CDR3 comprises 15 residues. Trimming took 2 bases from V and 4 from J, leaving 12 bases between them.

V usage is TRBV5-1 and J usage is TRBJ2-2; D not resolved. V gave up 2 bases and J gave up 6 bases, with 8 bases separating them. CDR3 length: 13 residues. Germline lookup yields CDR1 SGHRS and CDR2 YFSETQ. The CDR3 reads CASSFDGSGELFF. The CDR3 region has the DNA TGCGCCAGCAGCTTTGACGGCTCCGGGGAGCTGTTTTTT.

Here the CDR3 reads CASSYSAGQAYEQYF. For the CDR3, the DNA is TGTGCCAGCAGTTACTCTGCCGGACAGGCCTACGAGCAGTACTTC. This chain uses TRBV6-5 with TRBJ2-7, with 7 bases matching TRBD1. Per the germline V gene, CDR1 is MNHEY and CDR2 is SVGAGI. The CDR3 length is 15 residues. Trimming cost V 0 bases and J 2 bases; bases outside gene matches: 4.

CDR3 region: CASSLVASGGTQETQYF. In DNA form, the CDR3 reads TGTGCCAGCAGCTTGGTGGCTAGCGGGGGTACCCAAGAGACCCAGTACTTC. The V call is TRBV5-5, the J call TRBJ2-5, with 10 bases fitting TRBD2. CDR3 size: 17 residues. The germline CDR1 and CDR2 sequences are SGHKS and YYEKEE (reference sequence). V was clipped by 0 bases and J by 1 base; unmatched bases: 6.

This clonotype was seen at least ten times. The chain employs TRBV7-2 and TRBJ2-2, with D possibly being TRBD1 (6 bases). The germline V and J ends were trimmed by 6 bases and 4 bases, with 21 bases remaining between them. Germline loops: CDR1 SGHTA, CDR2 FQGNSA. The length of the CDR3 is 17 residues. The CDR3 loop reads CASSPTKQGTSTGELFF. CDR3 sequence (DNA): TGTGCCAGCAGTCCAACCAAACAGGGTACGAGCACCGGGGAGCTGTTTTTT.

As DNA, the CDR3 is TGTGCCACCAGTGATGGACTAGCGGGAGGGCCTCGGTTCTTC. Translation: CATSDGLAGGPRFF. V usage is TRBV24-1 and J usage is TRBJ2-1; 15 positions match TRBD2. CDR3 length: 14 amino acids. Trimming at V came to 3 bases and at J to 15 bases, leaving 5 bases not matched to a gene. Per germline, CDR1 KGHDR and CDR2 SFDVKD.

The rearrangement uses TRBV9 and TRBJ2-3; 9 bases fit TRBD2. Germline values: CDR1 SGDLS, CDR2 YYNGEE. The CDR3 loop spans 15 amino acids. Trimming removed 1 base from V and 6 bases from J; junction bases left unmatched: 6. CDR3 residues: CASSVMRGGADTQYF. CDR3 nucleotide sequence: TGTGCCAGCAGCGTAATGCGGGGGGGCGCGGATACGCAGTATTTT.

The rearrangement joins TRBV27 to TRBJ1-1; D unresolved. CDR1 is MNHEY, CDR2 SMNVEV, per germline (reference sequence). This CDR3 comprises 16 residues. V lost 4 bases and J 3 bases, leaving 18 bases between the germline ends. CDR3 DNA: TGTGCCAGCAGTTCAATGGGTGGTTTCTCGTACACTGAAGCTTTCTTT. It translates to CASSSMGGFSYTEAFF.

The chain is built from TRBV7-9 and TRBJ2-1; no firm D call. This CDR3 is built from 12 residues. The germline V and J ends were trimmed by 5 bases and 9 bases, with 11 bases remaining between them. Germline V gene lookup returns CDR1 SEHNR and CDR2 FQNEAQ (reference sequence). In nucleotides, the CDR3 is TGTGCCAGCAGCCCCAGTGTGTTTGAGCAGTTCTTC. This codes for CASSPSVFEQFF.

This chain joins TRBV5-6 and TRBJ2-7; D might be TRBD1 (5 bases). Trimming stripped 4 bases from V and 3 bases from J, with 14 bases between. This CDR3 is 14 amino acids long. Germline V lookup: CDR1 SGHDT, CDR2 YYEEEE. The CDR3 protein is CASSLSGLLYEQYF. The DNA for the CDR3 is TGTGCCAGCAGCCTCTCAGGGCTTCTCTACGAGCAGTACTTC.

This clonotype occurred many times. The rearrangement links TRBV10-3 to TRBJ2-7; 8 positions match TRBD1. Germline V gene sequence: CDR1 ENHRY, CDR2 SYGVKD. J was trimmed by 1 base and V by 0 bases; bases with no gene match: 2. This CDR3 comprises 15 residues. The CDR3 loop reads CAISESRDRSYEQYV. As DNA, the CDR3 is TGTGCCATCAGTGAGTCGAGGGACAGGTCCTACGAGCAGTACGTC.

The V and J genes are TRBV11-2 and TRBJ2-3, with D uncertain. Germline loops: CDR1 SGHAT, CDR2 FQNNGV. The CDR3 covers 15 residues. The V and J ends lost 1 base and 6 bases respectively, with 14 bases between them. CDR3 sequence: CASSLGRSDWDTQYF. CDR3 DNA sequence: TGTGCCAGCAGCTTAGGTCGGTCGGATTGGGATACGCAGTATTTT.

J is TRBJ2-5 and V is TRBV6-2 or TRBV6-3; 10 bases align to TRBD1. The length of the CDR3 is 13 residues. V trimming: 2 bases; J trimming: 14 bases; junction bases outside the gene matches: 8. Germline assignment: CDR1 MNHEY and CDR2 SVGEGT. This CDR3 reads CASSYQDRGSTYF. Here the CDR3 DNA reads TGTGCCAGCAGTTACCAGGACAGGGGGTCGACCTACTTC.

V is TRBV4-3 and J is TRBJ2-1; tentative D call: TRBD1 (6 bases). This CDR3 spans 13 amino acids. Germline V lookup: CDR1 LGHNA, CDR2 YSLEER. Trimming cost V 0 bases and J 8 bases, with 8 bases left between them. CDR3 nucleotides: TGCGCCAGCAGCCAAGATCACAGGGATGAGCAGTTCTTC. Amino acid sequence: CASSQDHRDEQFF.

The rearrangement links TRBV11-2 to TRBJ2-3, with TRBD2 identical over 11 bases. Germline CDR1 reads SGHAT; CDR2 reads FQNNGV. After removal of 2 bases from V and 0 bases from J, the junction contained 7 bases not matched to a gene. This CDR3 spans 18 amino acids. The CDR3 loop reads CASSLTASGGISTDTQYF. The CDR3 DNA reads TGTGCCAGCAGCTTAACTGCTAGCGGGGGGATTAGCACAGATACGCAGTATTTT.

J is TRBJ2-2 and V is TRBV5-1, with TRBD1 matching 8 bases. In germline, CDR1 is SGHRS, CDR2 YFSETQ. The CDR3 is made up of 14 amino acids. J was trimmed by 3 bases and V by 3 bases; bases with no gene match: 1. CDR3 in DNA: TGCGCCAGCAGCTCGACAGGGGACACCGGGGAGCTGTTTTTT. Its translation: CASSSTGDTGELFF. The whole variable domain, remainder taken from reference TRBV5-1 and TRBJ2-2, is KAGVTQTPRYLIKTRGQQVTLSCSPISGHRSVSWYQQTPGQGLQFLFEYFSETQRNKGNFPGRFSGRQFSNSRSEMNVSTLELGDSALYLCASSSTGDTGELFFGEGSRLTVL.